The next 8 T cell receptor beta chains were all read from a single sample in a study of regulatory dendritic cells for organ transplantation. Allogeneic regulatory or mature dendritic cells were co-cultured for more than 4 days with CFSE-labeled sorted T cells at 1:10. Their antigen targets remain unknown. Profiled with immunoSEQ multiplex PCR; TCRdb holds only in-frame clones, not every one. Among over 8,000 clones listed, around 80% were seen once. Source material: memory CD4+ T cells from blood cultured with dendritic cells. Subset specified: CD45RO+ memory T cells. These receptors all come from a human donor in good health.

J is TRBJ2-3 and V is TRBV28, with TRBD1 as a possible D gene (6 bases). There are 14 residues in the CDR3. V shed 3 bases and J shed 2 bases, with 9 bases lying between them. The germline gives CDR1 MDHEN, CDR2 SYDVKM. The CDR3 DNA is TGTGCCAGCAGTTTTGGGGGACACACAGATACGCAGTATTTT. Its protein product is CASSFGGHTDTQYF.

The CDR3 nucleotides are TGTGCCAGCAGCCACGCAGGGGGCGCGAACACCGGGGAGCTGTTTTTT. Translated: CASSHAGGANTGELFF. J is TRBJ2-2 and V is TRBV11-3, with 8 bases matching TRBD1. The CDR3 sequence is 16 residues long. Germline V CDR1 and CDR2: SGHNT, YENEEA. With V trimmed by 5 bases and J by 0 bases, 5 bases remained unmatched. Drawing the rest from reference TRBV11-3 and TRBJ2-2, the complete variable domain is EAGVVQSPRYKIIEKKQPVAFWCNPISGHNTLYWYLQNLGQGPELLIRYENEEAVDDSQLPKDRFSAERLKGVDSTLKIQPAELGDSAVYLCASSHAGGANTGELFFGEGSRLTVL.

The V gene is TRBV7-2, the J gene TRBJ2-2; D is perhaps TRBD2 (6 bases). The germline V gene encodes CDR1 SGHTA and CDR2 FQGNSA. Trimming cost V 5 bases and J 4 bases, with 23 bases left between them. This CDR3 is built from 18 residues. This CDR3 is CASSLLRVAREVTGELFF. In DNA form, the CDR3 reads TGTGCCAGCAGCCTTCTCCGGGTAGCCAGGGAGGTCACCGGGGAGCTGTTTTTT.

With respect to this clone: A read error may produce the germline difference seen at one junction end. The V call is TRBV28, the J call TRBJ2-6; the D gene is possibly TRBD1 (7 bases). The CDR3 extends over 15 amino acids. Germline values: CDR1 MDHEN, CDR2 SYDVKM. CDR3 protein: CAEGRGVGGANVLTF. CDR3 coding DNA: TGCGCCGAGGGCAGGGGGGTCGGTGGGGCCAACGTCCTGACTTTC.

V usage is TRBV7-2 and J usage is TRBJ2-7; unclear D gene. This CDR3 spans 13 amino acids. V was pared by 3 bases and J by 2 bases, with 8 bases between. The V gene's germline CDR1 is SGHTA and CDR2 FQGNSA. The CDR3 protein is CASSFRSTYEQYF. The CDR3 region has the DNA TGTGCCAGCAGCTTTAGGTCCACCTACGAGCAGTACTTC.

This clone was seen more than once but under ten times. The V and J genes are TRBV7-2 and TRBJ2-2; unclear D gene. The CDR3 loop spans 15 amino acids. Between the trimmed V and J ends, which lost 5 bases and 0 bases, there was a span of 10 bases. Germline V lookup: CDR1 SGHTA, CDR2 FQGNSA. CDR3 bases: TGTGCCAGCAGCCGCGGTGGGACGAACACCGGGGAGCTGTTTTTT. Residues: CASSRGGTNTGELFF.

V and J are TRBV7-2 and TRBJ1-5; 10 positions agree with TRBD1. Germline CDR1 SGHTA, CDR2 FQGNSA. V gave up 1 base and J gave up 7 bases; unmatched junction bases: 4. CDR3 length equals 15 residues. The CDR3 here is CASSLETGGLQPQHF. CDR3 DNA: TGTGCCAGCAGCTTAGAGACAGGGGGCTTACAGCCCCAGCATTTT.

This chain uses TRBV29-1 with TRBJ2-5; tentatively, D is TRBD2 (5 bases). The germline V gene has CDR1 SQVTM and CDR2 ANQGSEA. V was pared by 6 bases and J by 2 bases, with 10 bases between. The CDR3 is 12 amino acids. CDR3 DNA: TGCAGCGTAGCGGCGGGTCAAGAGACCCAGTACTTC. The encoded protein is CSVAAGQETQYF. The full variable domain, rest sourced from reference TRBV29-1 and TRBJ2-5, is SAVISQKPSRDICQRGTSLTIQCQVDSQVTMMFWYRQQPGQSLTLIATANQGSEATYESGFVIDKFPISRPNLTFSTLTVSNMSPEDSSIYLCSVAAGQETQYFGPGTRLLVL.